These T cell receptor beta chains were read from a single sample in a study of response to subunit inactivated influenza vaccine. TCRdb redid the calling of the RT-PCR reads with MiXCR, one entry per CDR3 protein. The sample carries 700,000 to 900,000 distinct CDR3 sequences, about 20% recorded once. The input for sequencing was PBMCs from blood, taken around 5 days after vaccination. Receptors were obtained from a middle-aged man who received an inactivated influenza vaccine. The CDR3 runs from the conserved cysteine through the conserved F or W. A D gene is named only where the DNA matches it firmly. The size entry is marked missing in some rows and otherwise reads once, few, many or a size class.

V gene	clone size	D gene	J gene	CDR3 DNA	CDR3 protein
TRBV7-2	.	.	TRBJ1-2	TGTGCCAGCAGCTTAGAGGGGCCCCCAGACTATGGCTACACCTTC	CASSLEGPPDYGYTF
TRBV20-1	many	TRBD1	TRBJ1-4	TGCAGTGCTAGAGATCCCTCGACAGGGTCTAATGAAAAACTGTTTTTT	CSARDPSTGSNEKLFF
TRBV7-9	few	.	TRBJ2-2	TGTGCCAGCAGCCCAGAACAGGTTCCCGGGGAGCTGTTTTTT	CASSPEQVPGELFF
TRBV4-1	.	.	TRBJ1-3	TGCGCCAGCAGCCAAGAAATGAGTAGCTCTGGAAACACCATATATTTT	CASSQEMSSSGNTIYF
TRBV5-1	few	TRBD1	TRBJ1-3	TGCGCCAGCAGCCCCGTCGGACAGGCCGGGAACACCATATATTTT	CASSPVGQAGNTIYF
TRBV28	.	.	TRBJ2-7	TGTGCCAGCAGTTCCGCAGGGATGTACGAGCAGTACTTC	CASSSAGMYEQYF
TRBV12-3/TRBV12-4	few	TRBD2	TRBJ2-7	TGTGCCAGCAGTTTGGCACTAGCGAACTACGAGCAGTACTTC	CASSLALANYEQYF
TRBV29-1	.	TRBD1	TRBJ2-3	TGCAGCGTTGAAGGGGGCCGGGACAGGGGAGTCGATACGCAGTATTTT	CSVEGGRDRGVDTQYF
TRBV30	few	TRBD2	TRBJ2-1	TGTGCCTGGGCATACATGGGACTAGCGAAAACCAATGAGCAGTTCTTC	CAWAYMGLAKTNEQFF
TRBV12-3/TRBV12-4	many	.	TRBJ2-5	TGTGCCAGCAGTTCAGATCCTCCCGGAAAGACCCAGTACTTC	CASSSDPPGKTQYF
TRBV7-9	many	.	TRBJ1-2	TGTGCCAGCAGCTCACCGGGGGCGATCTATGGCTACACCTTC	CASSSPGAIYGYTF
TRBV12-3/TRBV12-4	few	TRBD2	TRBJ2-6	TGTGCCAGCAGTTTTAACCTGGGACTAGCGGGAGTGTCTGGGGCCAACGTCCTGACTTTC	CASSFNLGLAGVSGANVLTF
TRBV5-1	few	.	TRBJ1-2	TGCGCCAGCAGCTGGGGGGGCGTGGGAAAAGGCGGCTACACCTTC	CASSWGGVGKGGYTF
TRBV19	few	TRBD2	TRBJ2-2	TGTGCCAGTAGTGCGCGACTAGCGGACCTCACCGGGGAGCTGTTTTTT	CASSARLADLTGELFF
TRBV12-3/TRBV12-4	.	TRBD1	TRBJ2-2	TGTGCCAGCAGTCAACAGGGGGCCACCGGGGAGCTGTTTTTT	CASSQQGATGELFF
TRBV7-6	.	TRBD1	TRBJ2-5	TGTGCCAGCAGCTTAGTGGGACAGGGGGCTTTAGGAGAGACCCAGTACTTC	CASSLVGQGALGETQYF
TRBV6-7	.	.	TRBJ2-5	TGTGCCAGCAGTCCCCCCGGGACTCCCGTTGAAGAGACCCAGTACTTC	CASSPPGTPVEETQYF
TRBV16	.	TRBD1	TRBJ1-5	TGTGCCAGCAGCCAATCAGGGAGGGACAGAAACAATCAGCCCCAGCATTTT	CASSQSGRDRNNQPQHF
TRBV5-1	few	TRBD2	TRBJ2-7	TGCGCCAGCAGCTTGGAGTCTAGCGGGAGTTACGAGCAGTACTTC	CASSLESSGSYEQYF
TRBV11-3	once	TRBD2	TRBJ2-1	TGTGCCAGCAGCTTAAGCGGACTAGGGATAAATGAGCAGTTCTTC	CASSLSGLGINEQFF
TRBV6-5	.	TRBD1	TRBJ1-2	TGTGCCAGCAGTTACTCGGACAGGGGTAGCTATGGCTACACCTTC	CASSYSDRGSYGYTF
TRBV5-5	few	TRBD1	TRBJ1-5	TGTGCCAGCAGCAGCGGACAGGACGCGTATCAGCCCCAGCATTTT	CASSSGQDAYQPQHF
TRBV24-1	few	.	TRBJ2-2	TGTGCCACCAGTGATGCGGACAGAGACACCGGGGAGCTGTTTTTT	CATSDADRDTGELFF
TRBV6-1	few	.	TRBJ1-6	TGTGCCAGCAGTGAAGACGGGAATTCACCCCTCCACTTT	CASSEDGNSPLHF
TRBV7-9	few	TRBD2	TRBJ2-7	TGTGCCAGCAGCTTACAACTAGCGGGTCCCTACGAGCAGTACTTC	CASSLQLAGPYEQYF
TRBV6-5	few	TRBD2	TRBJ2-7	TGTGCCAGCCAGCCGGGAGGTTACGAGCAGTACTTC	CASQPGGYEQYF
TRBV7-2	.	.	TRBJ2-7	TGTGCCAGCGGGAGGACAGATTCCTACGAGCAGTACTTC	CASGRTDSYEQYF
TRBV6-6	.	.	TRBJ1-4	TGTGCCAGCAATCAGGGGAGGCATGAAAAACTGTTTTTT	CASNQGRHEKLFF
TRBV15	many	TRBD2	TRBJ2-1	TGTGCCACCAGCCGAGGGACTAGCGGGATCAATGAGCAGTTCTTC	CATSRGTSGINEQFF
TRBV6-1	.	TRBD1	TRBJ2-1	TGTGCCAGCGCAAACGAACAGGGGTTGGTTCAATATGAGCAGTTCTTC	CASANEQGLVQYEQFF
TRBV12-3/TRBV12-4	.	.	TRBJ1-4	TGTGCCAGCAGTCCGGAAGGGTTTGGTGAAAAACTGTTTTTT	CASSPEGFGEKLFF
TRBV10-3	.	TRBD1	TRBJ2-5	TGTGCCATCGGGACAGACCCTTTCCAAGAGACCCAGTACTTC	CAIGTDPFQETQYF
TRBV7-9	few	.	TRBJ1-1	TGTGCCAGCAGCCTAGTTGGGGGGGAAGACACTGAAGCTTTCTTT	CASSLVGGEDTEAFF
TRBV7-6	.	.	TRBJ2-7	TGTGCCAGCAGCCCCGTGACAGGAACCTACGAGCAGTACTTC	CASSPVTGTYEQYF
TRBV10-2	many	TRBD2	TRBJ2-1	TGCGCCAGCAGACGGGGGGGCAGCAATGAGCAGTTCTTC	CASRRGGSNEQFF
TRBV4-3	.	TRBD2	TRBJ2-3	TGCGCCAGCAGCCCGGTGTCGAAGAGCGGGGGCACAGATACGCAGTATTTT	CASSPVSKSGGTDTQYF
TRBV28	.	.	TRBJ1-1	TGTGCCAGCAGTTTGAAAGTGTCGGACGGAAGTAAAGCTTTCTTT	CASSLKVSDGSKAFF
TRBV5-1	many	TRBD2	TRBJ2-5	TGCGCCAGCAGCTCGACTAGCGGGCAAGAGACCCAGTACTTC	CASSSTSGQETQYF
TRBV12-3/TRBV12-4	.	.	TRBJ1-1	TGTGCCAGCAGTTTAGAGGTTTCGAACACTGAAGCTTTCTTT	CASSLEVSNTEAFF
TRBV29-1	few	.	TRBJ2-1	TGCAGCGTTGAAATAATCAGCTCCTACAATGAGCAGTTCTTC	CSVEIISSYNEQFF
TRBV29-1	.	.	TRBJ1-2	TGCAGCGACTTTTATGGGGGGGCTCTAAACTATGGCTACACCTTC	CSDFYGGALNYGYTF
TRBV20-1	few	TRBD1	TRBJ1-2	TGCAGTGCTAGACGGGACAGGGGAAAAGGGGGCTATGGCTACACCTTC	CSARRDRGKGGYGYTF
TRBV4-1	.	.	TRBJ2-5	TGCGCCAGCAGCCAAGCAGGGAGGACGCTAGCGGAGACCCAGTACTTC	CASSQAGRTLAETQYF
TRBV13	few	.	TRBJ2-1	TGTGCCAGCAGTCGGATCAGTTTCGGGACTCCCGGATACAATGAGCAGTTCTTC	CASSRISFGTPGYNEQFF
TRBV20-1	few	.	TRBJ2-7	TGCAGTGCTAGAGTCCCCCACGGGGGTGCAGGCTCCTACGAGCAGTACTTC	CSARVPHGGAGSYEQYF
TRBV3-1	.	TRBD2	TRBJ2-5	TGTGCCAGCAGCCAATTTACTAGCGGCCAAGAGACCCAGTACTTC	CASSQFTSGQETQYF